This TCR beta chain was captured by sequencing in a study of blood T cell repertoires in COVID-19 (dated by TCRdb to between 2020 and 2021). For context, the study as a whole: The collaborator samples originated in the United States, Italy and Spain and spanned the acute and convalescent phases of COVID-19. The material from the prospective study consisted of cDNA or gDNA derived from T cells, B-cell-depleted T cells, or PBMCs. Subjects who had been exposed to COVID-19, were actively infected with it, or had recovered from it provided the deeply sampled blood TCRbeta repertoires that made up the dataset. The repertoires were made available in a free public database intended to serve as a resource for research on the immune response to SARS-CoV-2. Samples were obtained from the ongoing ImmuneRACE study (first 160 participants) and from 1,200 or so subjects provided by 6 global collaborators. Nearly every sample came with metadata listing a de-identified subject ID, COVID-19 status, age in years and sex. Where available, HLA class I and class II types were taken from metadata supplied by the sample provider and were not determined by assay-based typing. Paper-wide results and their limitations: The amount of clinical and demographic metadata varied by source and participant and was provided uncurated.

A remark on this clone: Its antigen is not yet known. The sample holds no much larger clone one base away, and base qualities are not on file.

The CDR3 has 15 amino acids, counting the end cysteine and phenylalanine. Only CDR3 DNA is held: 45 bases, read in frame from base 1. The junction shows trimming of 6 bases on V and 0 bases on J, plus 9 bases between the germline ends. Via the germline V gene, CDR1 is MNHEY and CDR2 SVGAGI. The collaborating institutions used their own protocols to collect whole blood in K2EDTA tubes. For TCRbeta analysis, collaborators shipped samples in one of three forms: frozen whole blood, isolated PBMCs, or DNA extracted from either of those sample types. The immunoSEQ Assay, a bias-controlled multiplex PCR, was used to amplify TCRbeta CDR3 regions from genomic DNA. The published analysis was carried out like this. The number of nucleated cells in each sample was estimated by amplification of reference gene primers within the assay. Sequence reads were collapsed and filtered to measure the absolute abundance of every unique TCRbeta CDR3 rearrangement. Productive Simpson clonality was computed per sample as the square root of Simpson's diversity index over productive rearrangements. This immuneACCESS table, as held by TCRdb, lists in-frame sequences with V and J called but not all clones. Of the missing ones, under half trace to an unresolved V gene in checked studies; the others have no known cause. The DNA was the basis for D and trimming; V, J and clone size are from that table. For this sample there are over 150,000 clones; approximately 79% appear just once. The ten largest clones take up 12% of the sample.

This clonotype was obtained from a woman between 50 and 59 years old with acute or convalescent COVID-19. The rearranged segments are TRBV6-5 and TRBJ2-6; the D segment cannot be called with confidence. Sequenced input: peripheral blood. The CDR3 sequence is CASRQFSSGANVLTF. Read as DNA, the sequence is TGTGCCAGCAGACAGTTTAGCTCTGGGGCCAACGTCCTGACTTTC.